Reported below is one T cell receptor (beta chain). Its cognate antigen has yet to be identified. No much larger clone is present one base from it, and per-base qualities are unavailable. Systemically healthy Caucasian individuals from Russia, over 30 in total and aged roughly 6 to 90 years, were included as donors. Roughly 10 milliliters of peripheral blood were drawn from each donor into EDTA-treated Vacutainer tubes. Ficoll-Paque density-gradient centrifugation was used to isolate PBMCs, with at least 6 million obtained per sample. Trizol reagent was used to extract total RNA from the PBMCs, yielding at least 5.5 micrograms per sample. The percentages of naive CD45RAhigh/CD27high T cells were determined by flow cytometry on a PBMC aliquot from every donor. From its cysteine to its phenylalanine, the CDR3 spans 16 amino acids. The entry retains the CDR3 DNA only, 48 bases that are in frame from base 1. The germline V gene gives CDR1 as MRHNA and CDR2 as SNTAGT.

These data are taken from a study of blood T cells in healthy people across ages (dated by TCRdb to about 2015). For the study in its entirety: In model experiments, template switching captured about one uniquely barcoded TCR beta cDNA molecule for every two T cells. Using deep sequencing normalized with unique cDNA molecular identifiers, the study measured how TCR beta repertoire diversity changes with age. The donors were split into four age groups: young (average 16 years), middle-aged (39), aged (around 67) and long-lived (approximately 89). To avoid experimental bias, donors of different ages were spread randomly across the sequencing lanes. The study analyzed two additional independent replicas of 1 million unique cDNA reads from the same blood draw for two donors, one aged 18 to 30 and one aged 80 or older. Broad study findings and their caveats: Bulk unsorted PBMC profiling prevented conclusive comparison of naive and antigen-experienced compartments. The long-lived group showed more naive CD4+ T cells, fewer expanded clones and increased TCR diversity than the aged group, suggesting age selection. Observed TCR beta diversity correlated strongly with the percentage of naive T cells measured by flow cytometry. The CMV infection status of donors was not known, potentially confounding age-related changes in expanded clonotypes. As age increased, observed TCR beta diversity per million T cells dropped in a roughly linear way, and a significant reduction was already evident by age around 41. Total diversity estimates from one million sequenced T cells were considered lower bounds and underestimates.

Libraries were constructed by 5' RACE. TCRdb shows the sequencer as Illumina HiSeq 2500. A second PCR of roughly 6 to 11 cycles was run with a J-beta primer mix and a sample-barcoded 5' primer. Each TCR beta cDNA molecule received a unique molecular identifier from a template-switch 5' adaptor carrying 12 random nucleotides. Each sample yielded at least 3 million CDR3-containing paired-end reads. The Mint cDNA synthesis kit, primed by a TRBC-specific oligonucleotide, was used to synthesize first-strand cDNA from all RNA. All cDNA was treated with uracil-DNA glycosylase and then went through a first 18-cycle PCR with the universal primers M1SS and BC2_uni_R. Regarding the original processing steps: Each sample was normalized by randomly selecting 1 million high-quality reads, each carrying a distinct molecular identifier. Reads sharing molecular identifiers were discarded rather than binned into consensus sequences. MiTCR, with a Q25 quality threshold and the strictest error-elimination algorithm, was used for CDR3 identification, clonotype clustering and error correction. A nonparametric unseen species model with Euler transformation was used to estimate lower-bound total TCR beta diversity. TCRdb handled the public reads itself, with Q25 trimming in fastp and clone calling in MiXCR, and kept productive beta chains. For every CDR3 protein sequence, its rows merge into one entry that carries the most common genes and DNA. The V and J calls, along with clone size, are taken from TCRdb and not from the paper's own processing. Present in this sample are 790,000 or so distinct CDR3 sequences, approximately 53% of which were seen just once. The ten largest clones capture about 26% of the sample.

The chain couples TRBV6-4 to TRBJ2-5, with TRBD1 as a weak D call on 5 bases. Gene TRBJ2-7 matches the end of the DNA better, so the J call may be wrong. The source material was blood. The source is a middle-aged man in good health. Here the CDR3 is given as CASRNRREVERSEQYF. In nucleotide form, the sequence is TGTGCCAGCAGAAACAGGCGAGAGGTAGAGAGAAGCGAGCAGTACTTC.